This T cell receptor (beta chain) was recovered during a study of CD8 T cells in cerebrospinal fluid in Alzheimer's disease. Study details: Plate-based nested PCR sequencing and droplet-based sequencing measured CSF T cell clonal expansion.

TCRdb reprocessed the 10x single-cell sequencing reads; each CDR3 protein has one entry and no DNA is given. The sample table includes 1,500 to 2,000 distinct CDR3 sequences. In terms of frequency, this clonotype is large. This CDR3 contains 15 residues. Germline lookup yields CDR1 KGHSH and CDR2 LQKENI. This TCR was sampled from a human donor in good health. The chain employs TRBV18 and TRBJ1-5; the D call from TCRdb, TRBD1, cannot be confirmed without DNA. Material: cerebrospinal fluid. This CDR3 reads CASSPGQGSNQPQHF.